The entry below describes one T cell receptor beta chain. The target antigen is unknown. This specimen belongs to a study of T cell repertoires in cytomegalovirus infection. Turning to the study itself: The public TCR beta signatures pointed to both CMV infection and matching HLA type. Study observations and caveats: What dominated the ex vivo response were HLA-C-restricted CMV-specific TCR beta clonotypes. Pooled public TCR beta family frequency picked out CMV carriers with the relevant HLA.

TCRdb redid the calling of the reads with MiXCR, one entry per CDR3 protein. The table records 270,000 or so distinct CDR3 sequences, about a sixth of them present only once. V was clipped by 3 bases and J by 1 base, with 9 bases between them. CDR3 length: 14 amino acids. The germline CDR1 and CDR2 sequences are LGHDT and YNNKEL (reference sequence). This TCR derives from a human donor in good health (CMV status not recorded). Some clones in this sample may be carry-over from other donors' samples. Sequencing was done on a sample of CD8+ T cells from PBMCs. The rearrangement uses TRBV3-1 and TRBJ1-1, with D possibly TRBD1 on 5 matching bases. CDR3 bases: TGTGCCAGCAGCCACCTAGGGGCGAACACTGAAGCTTTCTTT. Protein sequence: CASSHLGANTEAFF.